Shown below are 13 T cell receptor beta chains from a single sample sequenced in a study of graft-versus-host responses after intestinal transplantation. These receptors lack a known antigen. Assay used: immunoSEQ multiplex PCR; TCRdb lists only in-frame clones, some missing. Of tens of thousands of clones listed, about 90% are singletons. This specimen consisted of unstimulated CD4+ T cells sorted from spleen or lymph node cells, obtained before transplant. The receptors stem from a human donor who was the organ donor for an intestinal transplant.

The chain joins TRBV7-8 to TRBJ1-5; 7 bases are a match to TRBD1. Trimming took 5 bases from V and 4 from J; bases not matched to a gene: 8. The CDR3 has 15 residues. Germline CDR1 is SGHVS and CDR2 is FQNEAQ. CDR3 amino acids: CASSLYRDSNQPQHF. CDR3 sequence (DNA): TGTGCCAGCAGCCTCTACCGGGACAGTAATCAGCCCCAGCATTTT.

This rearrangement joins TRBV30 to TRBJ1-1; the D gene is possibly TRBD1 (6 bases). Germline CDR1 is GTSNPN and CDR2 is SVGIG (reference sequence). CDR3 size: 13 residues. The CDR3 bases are TGTGCTAACTCAGGGGCGGGTAACACTGAAGCTTTCTTT. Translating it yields CANSGAGNTEAFF.

The CDR3 loop reads CASSLTAGQETQYF. The CDR3 DNA is TGCGCCAGCAGCTTAACAGCGGGACAAGAGACCCAGTACTTC. J is TRBJ2-5 and V is TRBV5-1, with TRBD2 matching over 7 bases. Germline CDR1 SGHRS, CDR2 YFSETQ. The CDR3 loop spans 14 amino acids. Trimming took 2 bases from V and 2 from J; bases not matched to a gene: 3.

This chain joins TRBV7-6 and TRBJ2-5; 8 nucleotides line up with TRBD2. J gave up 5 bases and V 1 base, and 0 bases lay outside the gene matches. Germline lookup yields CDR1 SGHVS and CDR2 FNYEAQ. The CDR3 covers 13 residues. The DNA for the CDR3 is TGTGCCAGCAGCTTAGGCGGGGGGGAGACCCAGTACTTC. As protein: CASSLGGGETQYF.

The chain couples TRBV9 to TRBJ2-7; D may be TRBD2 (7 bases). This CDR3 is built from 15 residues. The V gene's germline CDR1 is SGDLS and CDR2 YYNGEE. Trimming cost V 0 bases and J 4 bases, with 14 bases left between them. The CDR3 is CASSVGEGVGYEQYF. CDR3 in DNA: TGTGCCAGCAGCGTAGGGGAGGGGGTTGGGTACGAGCAGTACTTC.

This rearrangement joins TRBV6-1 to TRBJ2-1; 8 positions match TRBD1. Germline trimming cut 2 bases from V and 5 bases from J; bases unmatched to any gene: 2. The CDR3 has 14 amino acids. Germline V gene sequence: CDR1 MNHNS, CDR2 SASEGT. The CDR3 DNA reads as TGTGCCAGCAGTGAAAGACAGGGGAACAATGAGCAGTTCTTC. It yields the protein CASSERQGNNEQFF.

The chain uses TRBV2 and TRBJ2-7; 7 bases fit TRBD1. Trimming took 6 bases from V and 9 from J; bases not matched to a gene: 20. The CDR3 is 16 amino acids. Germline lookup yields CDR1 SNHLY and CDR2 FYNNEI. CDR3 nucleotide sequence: TGTGCCAGCAGGGGACCTCGGGGCCTCGACAGGGTAGTGCAGTACTTC. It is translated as CASRGPRGLDRVVQYF.

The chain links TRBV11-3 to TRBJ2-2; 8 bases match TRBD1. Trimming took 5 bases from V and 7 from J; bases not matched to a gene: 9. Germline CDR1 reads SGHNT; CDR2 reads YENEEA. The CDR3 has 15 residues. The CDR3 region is CASSTRTGLNGELFF. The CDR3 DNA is TGTGCCAGCAGCACGCGGACAGGGTTGAACGGGGAGCTGTTTTTT. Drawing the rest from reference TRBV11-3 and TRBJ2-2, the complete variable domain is EAGVVQSPRYKIIEKKQPVAFWCNPISGHNTLYWYLQNLGQGPELLIRYENEEAVDDSQLPKDRFSAERLKGVDSTLKIQPAELGDSAVYLCASSTRTGLNGELFFGEGSRLTVL.

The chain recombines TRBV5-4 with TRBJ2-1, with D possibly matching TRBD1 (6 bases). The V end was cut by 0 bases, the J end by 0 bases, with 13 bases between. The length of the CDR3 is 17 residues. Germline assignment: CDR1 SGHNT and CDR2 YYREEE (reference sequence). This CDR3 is CASSLARRTDSYNEQFF. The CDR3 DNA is TGTGCCAGCAGCTTGGCCCGCAGGACAGACTCCTACAATGAGCAGTTCTTC.

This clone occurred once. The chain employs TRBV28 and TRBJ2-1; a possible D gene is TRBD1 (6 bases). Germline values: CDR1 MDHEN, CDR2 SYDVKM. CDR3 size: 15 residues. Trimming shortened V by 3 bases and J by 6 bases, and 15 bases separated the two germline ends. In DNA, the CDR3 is TGTGCCAGCAGTTTTGCGGGCCAGGGGTCCAATGAGCAGTTCTTC. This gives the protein CASSFAGQGSNEQFF.

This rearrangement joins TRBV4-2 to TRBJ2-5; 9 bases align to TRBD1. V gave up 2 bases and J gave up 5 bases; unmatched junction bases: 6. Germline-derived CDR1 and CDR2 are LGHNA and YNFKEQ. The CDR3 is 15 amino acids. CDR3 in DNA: TGTGCCAGCAGCCAAAAACAGGGGGCGGCCGAGACCCAGTACTTC. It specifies CASSQKQGAAETQYF.

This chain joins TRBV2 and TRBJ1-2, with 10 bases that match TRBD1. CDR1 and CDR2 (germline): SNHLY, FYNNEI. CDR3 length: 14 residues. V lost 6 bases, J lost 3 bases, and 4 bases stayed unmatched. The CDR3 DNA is TGTGCCAGCAGACGACAGGGGGCTGACTATGGCTACACCTTC. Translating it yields CASRRQGADYGYTF.

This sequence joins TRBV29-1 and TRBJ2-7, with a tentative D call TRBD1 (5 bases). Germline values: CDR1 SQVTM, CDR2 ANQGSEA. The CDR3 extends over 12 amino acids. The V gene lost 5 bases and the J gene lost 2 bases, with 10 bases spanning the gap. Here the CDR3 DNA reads TGCAGCGTTTGGGGCGGAACCTACGAGCAGTACTTC. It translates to CSVWGGTYEQYF.